This record concerns one T cell receptor beta chain sequence. This record comes from a study of blood T cell repertoires in COVID-19. Study summary: T cells, B-cell-depleted T cells, or PBMCs provided the cDNA or gDNA that served as material.

Clones were sequenced by immunoSEQ multiplex PCR, and TCRdb holds only the in-frame ones, with some missing. In the table there are 60,000 to 80,000 clones, around 89% of which are singletons. CDR1 and CDR2 (germline): SGHVS, FQNEAQ. The ends were cut back, 5 bases at V and 1 base at J, with 8 bases in the middle. The CDR3 has 13 amino acids. This clonotype originated in a woman in her 70s with acute or convalescent COVID-19. The chain carries TRBV7-8 and TRBJ1-1; D not resolved. Sequencing input: peripheral blood. CDR3 sequence (DNA): TGTGCCAGCAGCATCCGACAGAACACTGAAGCTTTCTTT. Its translation is CASSIRQNTEAFF.